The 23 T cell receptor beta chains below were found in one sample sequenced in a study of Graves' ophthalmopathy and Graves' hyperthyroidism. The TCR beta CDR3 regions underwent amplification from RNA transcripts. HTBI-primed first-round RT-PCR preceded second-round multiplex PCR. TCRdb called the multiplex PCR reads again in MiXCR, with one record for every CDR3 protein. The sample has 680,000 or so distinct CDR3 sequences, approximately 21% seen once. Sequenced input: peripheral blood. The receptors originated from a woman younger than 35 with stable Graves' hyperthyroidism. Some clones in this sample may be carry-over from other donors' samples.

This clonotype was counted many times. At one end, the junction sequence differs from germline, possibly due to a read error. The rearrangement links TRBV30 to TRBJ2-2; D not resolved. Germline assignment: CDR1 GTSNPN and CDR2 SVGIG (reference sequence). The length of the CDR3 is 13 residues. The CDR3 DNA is TGTGCCTCGGTCTGGGCCCTCCCCGGGCAGCTGTTTTTT. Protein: CASVWALPGQLFF.

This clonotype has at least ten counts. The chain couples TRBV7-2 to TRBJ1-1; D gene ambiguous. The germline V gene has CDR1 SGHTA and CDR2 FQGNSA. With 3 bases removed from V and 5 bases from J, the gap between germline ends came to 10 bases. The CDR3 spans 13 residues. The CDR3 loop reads CASSLAGETEAFF. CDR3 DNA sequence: TGTGCCAGCAGCTTGGCTGGAGAAACTGAAGCTTTCTTT.

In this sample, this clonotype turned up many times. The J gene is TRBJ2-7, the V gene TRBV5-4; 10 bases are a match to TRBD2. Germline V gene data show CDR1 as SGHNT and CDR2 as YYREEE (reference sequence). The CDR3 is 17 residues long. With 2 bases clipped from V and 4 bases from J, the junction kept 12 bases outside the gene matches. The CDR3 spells CASSFGFSGRAAYEQYF. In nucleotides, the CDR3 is TGTGCCAGCAGCTTTGGGTTCAGCGGGAGGGCCGCATACGAGCAGTACTTC. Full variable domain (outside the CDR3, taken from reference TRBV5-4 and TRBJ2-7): ETGVTQSPTHLIKTRGQQVTLRCSSQSGHNTVSWYQQALGQGPQFIFQYYREEENGRGNFPPRFSGLQFPNYSSELNVNALELDDSALYLCASSFGFSGRAAYEQYFGPGTRLTVT.

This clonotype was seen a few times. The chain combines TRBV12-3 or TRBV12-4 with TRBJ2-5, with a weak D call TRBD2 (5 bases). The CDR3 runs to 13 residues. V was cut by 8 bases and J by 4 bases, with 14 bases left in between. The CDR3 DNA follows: TGTGCCAGCCAGACCCGCGAGGGAGAGACCCAGTACTTC. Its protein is CASQTREGETQYF.

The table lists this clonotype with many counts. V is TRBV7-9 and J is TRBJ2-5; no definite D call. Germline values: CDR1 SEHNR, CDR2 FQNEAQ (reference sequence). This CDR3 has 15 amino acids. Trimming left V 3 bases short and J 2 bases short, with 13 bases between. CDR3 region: CASSFARPMQETQYF. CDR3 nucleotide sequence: TGTGCCAGCAGCTTCGCCAGACCAATGCAAGAGACCCAGTACTTC.

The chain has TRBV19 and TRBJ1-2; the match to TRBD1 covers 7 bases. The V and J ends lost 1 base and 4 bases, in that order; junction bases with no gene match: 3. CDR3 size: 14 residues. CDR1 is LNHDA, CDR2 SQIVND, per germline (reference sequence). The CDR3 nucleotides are TGTGCCAGTAGTATAGGAGGGACAGCCTATGGCTACACCTTC. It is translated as CASSIGGTAYGYTF. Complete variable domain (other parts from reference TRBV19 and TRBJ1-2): DGGITQSPKYLFRKEGQNVTLSCEQNLNHDAMYWYRQDPGQGLRLIYYSQIVNDFQKGDIAEGYSVSREKKESFPLTVTSAQKNPTAFYLCASSIGGTAYGYTFGSGTRLTVV.

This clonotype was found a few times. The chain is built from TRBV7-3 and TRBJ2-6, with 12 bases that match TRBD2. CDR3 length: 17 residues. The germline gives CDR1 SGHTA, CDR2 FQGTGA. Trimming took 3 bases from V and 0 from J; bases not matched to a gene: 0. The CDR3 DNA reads TGTGCCAGCAGCTTGACTAGCGGGAGCTCTGGGGCCAACGTCCTGACTTTC. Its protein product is CASSLTSGSSGANVLTF.

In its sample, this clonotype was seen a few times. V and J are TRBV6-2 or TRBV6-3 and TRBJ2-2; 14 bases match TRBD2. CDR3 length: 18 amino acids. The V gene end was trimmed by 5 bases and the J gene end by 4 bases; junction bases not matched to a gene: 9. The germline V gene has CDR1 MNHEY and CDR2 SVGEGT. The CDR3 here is CASSLGLAGEMSTGELFF. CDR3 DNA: TGTGCCAGCAGTCTGGGACTAGCGGGAGAGATGAGCACCGGGGAGCTGTTTTTT.

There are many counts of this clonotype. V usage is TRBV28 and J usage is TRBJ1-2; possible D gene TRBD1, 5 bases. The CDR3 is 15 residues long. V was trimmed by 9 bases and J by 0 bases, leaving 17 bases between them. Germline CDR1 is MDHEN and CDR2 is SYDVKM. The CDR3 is CASTSPGGANYGYTF. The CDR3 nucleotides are TGTGCCAGTACTTCACCCGGAGGGGCTAACTATGGCTACACCTTC.

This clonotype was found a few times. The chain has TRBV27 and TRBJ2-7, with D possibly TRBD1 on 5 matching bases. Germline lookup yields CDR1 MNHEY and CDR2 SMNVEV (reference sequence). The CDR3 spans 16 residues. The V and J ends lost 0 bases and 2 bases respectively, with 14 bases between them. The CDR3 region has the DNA TGTGCCAGCAGTTTATCGGGGCCGTCGTTCACCTACGAGCAGTACTTC. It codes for CASSLSGPSFTYEQYF.

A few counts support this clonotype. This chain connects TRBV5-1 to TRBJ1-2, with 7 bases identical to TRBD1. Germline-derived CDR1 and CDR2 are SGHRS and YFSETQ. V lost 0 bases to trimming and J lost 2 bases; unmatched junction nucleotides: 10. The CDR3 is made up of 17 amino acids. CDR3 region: CASSLGRGRLSNYGYTF. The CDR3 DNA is TGCGCCAGCAGCTTGGGTAGGGGGCGATTATCCAACTATGGCTACACCTTC.

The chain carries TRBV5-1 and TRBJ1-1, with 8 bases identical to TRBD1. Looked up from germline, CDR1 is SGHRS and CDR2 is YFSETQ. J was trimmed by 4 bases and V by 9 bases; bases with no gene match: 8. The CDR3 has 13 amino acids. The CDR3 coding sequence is TGCGCCACCGCGTTCACAGGGGGCACTGAAGCTTTCTTT. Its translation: CATAFTGGTEAFF.

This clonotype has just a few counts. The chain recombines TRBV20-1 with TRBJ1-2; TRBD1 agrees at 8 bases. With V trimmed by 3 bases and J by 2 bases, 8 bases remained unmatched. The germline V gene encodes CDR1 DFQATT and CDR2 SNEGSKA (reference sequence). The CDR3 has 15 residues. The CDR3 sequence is CSASFPGGENYGYTF. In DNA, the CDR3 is TGCAGTGCTAGCTTTCCAGGGGGCGAAAACTATGGCTACACCTTC.

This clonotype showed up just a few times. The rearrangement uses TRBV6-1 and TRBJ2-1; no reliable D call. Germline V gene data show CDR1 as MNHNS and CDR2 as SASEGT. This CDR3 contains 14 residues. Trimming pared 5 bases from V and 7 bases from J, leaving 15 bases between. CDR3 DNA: TGTGCCAGCAGTCTCCCTAGTCGCCCAAATGAGCAGTTCTTC. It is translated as CASSLPSRPNEQFF.

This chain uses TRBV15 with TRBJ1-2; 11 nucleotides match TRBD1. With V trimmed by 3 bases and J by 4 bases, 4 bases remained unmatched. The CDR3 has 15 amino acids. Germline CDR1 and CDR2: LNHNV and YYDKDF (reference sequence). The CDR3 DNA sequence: TGTGCCACCAGCAGCGGACAGGGGGCCACCTATGGCTACACCTTC. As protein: CATSSGQGATYGYTF.

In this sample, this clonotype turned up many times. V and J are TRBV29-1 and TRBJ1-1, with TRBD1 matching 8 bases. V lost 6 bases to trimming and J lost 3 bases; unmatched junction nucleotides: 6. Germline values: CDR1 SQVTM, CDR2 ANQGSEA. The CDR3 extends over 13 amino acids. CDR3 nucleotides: TGCAGCGTAGTTGCAGGGGGCCACACTGAAGCTTTCTTT. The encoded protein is CSVVAGGHTEAFF.

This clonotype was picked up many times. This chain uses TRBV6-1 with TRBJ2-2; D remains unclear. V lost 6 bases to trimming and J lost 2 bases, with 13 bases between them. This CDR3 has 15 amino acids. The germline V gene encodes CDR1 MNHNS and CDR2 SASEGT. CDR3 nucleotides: TGTGCCAGCAGCCCCCCAGGCTCAAACACCGGGGAGCTGTTTTTT. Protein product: CASSPPGSNTGELFF.

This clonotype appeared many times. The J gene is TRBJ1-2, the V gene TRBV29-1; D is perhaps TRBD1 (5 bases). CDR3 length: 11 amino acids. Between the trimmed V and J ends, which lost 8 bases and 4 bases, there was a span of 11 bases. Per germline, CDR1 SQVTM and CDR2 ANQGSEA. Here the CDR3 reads CSSRDGYGYTF. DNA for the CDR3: TGCAGCAGCCGGGACGGCTATGGCTACACCTTC.

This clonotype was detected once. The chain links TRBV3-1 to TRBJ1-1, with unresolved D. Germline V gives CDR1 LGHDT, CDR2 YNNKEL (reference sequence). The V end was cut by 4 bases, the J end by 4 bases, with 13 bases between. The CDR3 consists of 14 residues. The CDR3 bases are TGTGCCAGCAGCCCCCTGACTGAGGGCACTGAAGCTTTCTTT. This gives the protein CASSPLTEGTEAFF.

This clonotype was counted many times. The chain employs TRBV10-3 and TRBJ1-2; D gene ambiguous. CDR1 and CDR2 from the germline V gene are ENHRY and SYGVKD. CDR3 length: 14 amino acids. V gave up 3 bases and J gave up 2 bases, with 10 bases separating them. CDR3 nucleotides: TGTGCCATCAGTGATGTGGTCGGAAACTATGGCTACACCTTC. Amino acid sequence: CAISDVVGNYGYTF.

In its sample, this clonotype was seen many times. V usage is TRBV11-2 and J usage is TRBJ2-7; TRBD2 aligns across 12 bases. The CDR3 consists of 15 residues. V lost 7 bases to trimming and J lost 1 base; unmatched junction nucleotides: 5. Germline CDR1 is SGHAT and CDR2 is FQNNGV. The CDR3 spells CASTLTSGSSYEQYF. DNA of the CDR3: TGTGCCAGCACCCTGACTAGCGGGAGTTCCTACGAGCAGTACTTC.

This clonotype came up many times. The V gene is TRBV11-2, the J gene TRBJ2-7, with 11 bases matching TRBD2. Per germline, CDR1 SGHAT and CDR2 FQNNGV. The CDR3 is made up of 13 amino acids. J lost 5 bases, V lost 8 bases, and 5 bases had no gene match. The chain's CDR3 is CASGVAGGNEQYF. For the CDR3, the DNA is TGTGCCAGCGGGGTAGCGGGAGGGAACGAGCAGTACTTC.

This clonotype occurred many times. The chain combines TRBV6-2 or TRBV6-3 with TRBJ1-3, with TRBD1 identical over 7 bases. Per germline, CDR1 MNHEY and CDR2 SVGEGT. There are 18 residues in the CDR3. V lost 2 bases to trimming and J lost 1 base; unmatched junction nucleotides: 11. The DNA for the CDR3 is TGTGCCAGCAGTTACCTTCCCTCAGAGACAGGGTCTGGAAACACCATATATTTT. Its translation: CASSYLPSETGSGNTIYF.